This T cell receptor (beta chain) is drawn from a study of T cells in Graves' hyperthyroidism and ophthalmopathy. The study's findings and limits: With a median lead of approximately 6.4 months before onset, the model predicted ophthalmopathy.

Exclusion of a patient resulted from uncontrolled infection, other autoimmune disease, pregnancy or lactation. This clonotype was found many times. Its antigen is unidentified. Authors of the study amplified TCR beta CDR3 regions from RNA transcripts. Primed by the HTBI set, a first-round RT-PCR was run on the TCR CDR3. TCRdb ran MiXCR on the multiplex PCR reads and lists one entry per CDR3 protein. The table has over 650,000 distinct CDR3 sequences, about 15% seen once; the top ten hold under 9.5%. This TCR derives from a man in his late teens or twenties with Graves' hyperthyroidism. The sequencing sample was made of blood.

CDR3 sequence (DNA): TGTGCCAGCAGTCCCGCCGGGGGCCCAGATACGCAGTATTTT. It encodes CASSPAGGPDTQYF. The chain employs TRBV28 and TRBJ2-3; D tentatively fits TRBD1 or TRBD2 (6 bases each). This CDR3 region has 14 residues. V shed 5 bases and J shed 4 bases, with 13 bases lying between them. Germline loops: CDR1 MDHEN, CDR2 SYDVKM. Together with reference TRBV28 and TRBJ2-3, the CDR3 gives the full variable domain: DVKVTQSSRYLVKRTGEKVFLECVQDMDHENMFWYRQDPGLGLRLIYFSYDVKMKEKGDIPEGYSVSREKKERFSLILESASTNQTSMYLCASSPAGGPDTQYFGPGTRLTVL.